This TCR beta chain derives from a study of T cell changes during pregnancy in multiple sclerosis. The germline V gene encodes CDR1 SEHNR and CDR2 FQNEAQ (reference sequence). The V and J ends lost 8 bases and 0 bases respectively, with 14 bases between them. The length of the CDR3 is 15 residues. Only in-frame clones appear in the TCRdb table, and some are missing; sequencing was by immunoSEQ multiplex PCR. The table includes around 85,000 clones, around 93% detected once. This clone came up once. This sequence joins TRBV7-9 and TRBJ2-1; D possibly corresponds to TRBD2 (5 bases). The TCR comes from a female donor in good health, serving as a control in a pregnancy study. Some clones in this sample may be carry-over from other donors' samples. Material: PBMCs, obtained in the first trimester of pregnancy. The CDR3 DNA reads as TGTGCCAGCGCTCCCGCCAGCGGCTCCTACAATGAGCAGTTCTTC. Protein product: CASAPASGSYNEQFF.